This is a list of T cell receptor beta chains from one sample in a study of blood T cell repertoires in COVID-19. TCRdb's table, derived via immunoSEQ multiplex PCR, lists solely in-frame clones and lacks some. The data hold fewer than 150,000 clones, with around 85% observed a single time. Sequenced material: peripheral blood. The receptor set was obtained from a human donor in a cohort sampled during active COVID-19. Each CDR3 is given with its conserved first and last residue. A D gene is named only where the DNA matches it firmly. The size of a clone is reported for some rows only, either as once, few or many, or as a class for expanded clones.

DNA: TGTGCCAGCAGCTTAGGGCCCGGGACTAGCGGGAGTAATGAGCAGTTCTTC
CDR3: CASSLGPGTSGSNEQFF
size: .
length: 17
D: TRBD2
V: TRBV11-2
J: TRBJ2-1

DNA: TGTGCCACCAGTGGGGGACAGGGGGAGAATGAGCAGTTCTTC
CDR3: CATSGGQGENEQFF
size: .
length: 14
D: TRBD1
V: TRBV24-1
J: TRBJ2-1

DNA: TGCGCCAGCAGCTCCCTCCTAAATGCAGAGACCCAGTACTTC
CDR3: CASSSLLNAETQYF
size: .
length: 14
D: .
V: TRBV5-1
J: TRBJ2-5

DNA: TGTGCCAGCAGTCCCCTGGCGGTAGATGAGCAGTTCTTC
CDR3: CASSPLAVDEQFF
size: .
length: 13
D: .
V: TRBV27
J: TRBJ2-1

DNA: TGTGCCATCAGTGAGTCGGGCTACACAGATACGCAGTATTTT
CDR3: CAISESGYTDTQYF
size: .
length: 14
D: .
V: TRBV10-3
J: TRBJ2-3

DNA: TGCGCCAGCAGCTGGGGAGTGAGACACCTTAACCGGGAGAGGTCCAATACGCAGTATTTT
CDR3: CASSWGVRHLNRERSNTQYF
size: .
length: 20
D: .
V: TRBV5-1
J: TRBJ2-3

DNA: TGTGCCAGCAGTGAAGCGCGGGGAAACCGAGAGACCCAGTACTTC
CDR3: CASSEARGNRETQYF
size: many
length: 15
D: .
V: TRBV2
J: TRBJ2-5

DNA: TGTGCCAGCAGCCTCCGGGACAGCTACACTGAAGCTTTCTTT
CDR3: CASSLRDSYTEAFF
size: .
length: 14
D: TRBD1
V: TRBV11-3
J: TRBJ1-1

DNA: TGTGCCAGCAGCCGTGGGGGGACAGGGACGGGTGAGCAGTTCTTC
CDR3: CASSRGGTGTGEQFF
size: medium-sized
length: 15
D: TRBD1
V: TRBV11-3
J: TRBJ2-1

DNA: TGTGCCAGCAGTTACAGGGGGCTAAGCACCGGGGAGCTGTTTTTT
CDR3: CASSYRGLSTGELFF
size: .
length: 15
D: TRBD1
V: TRBV6-5
J: TRBJ2-2

DNA: TGTGCCAGCAGTGATAGGGGGATCGCAGATACGCAGTATTTT
CDR3: CASSDRGIADTQYF
size: once
length: 14
D: .
V: TRBV27
J: TRBJ2-3

DNA: TGTGCCAGCAGTAGACAGGATTACAATGAGCAGTTCTTC
CDR3: CASSRQDYNEQFF
size: .
length: 13
D: .
V: TRBV5-4
J: TRBJ2-1

DNA: TGTGCCAGCAGCTTAATCGACAGGGGGAGAGAGCAGTACTTC
CDR3: CASSLIDRGREQYF
size: .
length: 14
D: TRBD1
V: TRBV7-2
J: TRBJ2-7

DNA: TGCGCCAGCAGCTTGCTCGGTAGACTAGAAGTCAATGAGCAGTTCTTC
CDR3: CASSLLGRLEVNEQFF
size: .
length: 16
D: .
V: TRBV5-1
J: TRBJ2-1

DNA: TGTGCTAGTGGGCGGGACAGATCCTCCTACAATGAGCAGTTCTTC
CDR3: CASGRDRSSYNEQFF
size: .
length: 15
D: .
V: TRBV12-5
J: TRBJ2-1

DNA: TGTGCCAGCAGCCGCGCCACAGAAAATTCACCCCTCCACTTT
CDR3: CASSRATENSPLHF
size: .
length: 14
D: .
V: TRBV3-1/TRBV3-2
J: TRBJ1-6

DNA: TGTGCCAGCAGCTCCACGGGGGAGTATCCGCAGTATTTT
CDR3: CASSSTGEYPQYF
size: .
length: 13
D: .
V: TRBV5-4
J: TRBJ2-3

DNA: TGTGCCAGCAGTGACTATGGAACTGAAGCTTTCTTT
CDR3: CASSDYGTEAFF
size: .
length: 12
D: .
V: TRBV12-3/TRBV12-4
J: TRBJ1-1

DNA: TGTGCCAGCCGGCGGGACAGTAGCTCCTACAATGAGCAGTTCTTC
CDR3: CASRRDSSSYNEQFF
size: .
length: 15
D: .
V: TRBV2
J: TRBJ2-1

DNA: TGTGCCAGCAGCGTAGTTCCTACGGGGGGGCCGATAAATGAGCAGTTCTTC
CDR3: CASSVVPTGGPINEQFF
size: .
length: 17
D: TRBD2
V: TRBV9
J: TRBJ2-1

DNA: TGTGCCAGCAGCGGGGTAGCAGCATCTAGCACAGATACGCAGTATTTT
CDR3: CASSGVAASSTDTQYF
size: .
length: 16
D: .
V: TRBV9
J: TRBJ2-3

DNA: TGTGCCAGCAGCTTGGTGGCGGGGGGGCCTCAAGATACGCAGTATTTT
CDR3: CASSLVAGGPQDTQYF
size: .
length: 16
D: TRBD2
V: TRBV7-2
J: TRBJ2-3

DNA: TGTGCCAGCAGCCAAGATTGGGCCGAGCAGTACTTC
CDR3: CASSQDWAEQYF
size: .
length: 12
D: .
V: TRBV3-1/TRBV3-2
J: TRBJ2-7

DNA: TGTGCCATCAGTGAGTGGGGAGACACTGAAGCTTTCTTT
CDR3: CAISEWGDTEAFF
size: .
length: 13
D: .
V: TRBV10-3
J: TRBJ1-1

DNA: TGTGCCAGTAGCCCCTCAGTTGTCTCCTACAATGAGCAGTTCTTC
CDR3: CASSPSVVSYNEQFF
size: .
length: 15
D: .
V: TRBV19
J: TRBJ2-1

DNA: TGTGCCAGTAGTATGGGTGACAGGATGAACACCGGGGAGCTGTTTTTT
CDR3: CASSMGDRMNTGELFF
size: .
length: 16
D: .
V: TRBV19
J: TRBJ2-2

DNA: TGTGCCAGCAGTCTTAGCGGTAGCTCCTACAATGAGCAGTTCTTC
CDR3: CASSLSGSSYNEQFF
size: .
length: 15
D: .
V: TRBV7-9
J: TRBJ2-1

DNA: TGCGCCAGCAACGTCGGGACAAAGAAAGAGACCCAGTACTTC
CDR3: CASNVGTKKETQYF
size: .
length: 14
D: .
V: TRBV5-1
J: TRBJ2-5

DNA: TGTGCCAGCAGTTTAGAAACCCGGGGTGAACGCTCCTACGAGCAGTACTTC
CDR3: CASSLETRGERSYEQYF
size: few
length: 17
D: .
V: TRBV28
J: TRBJ2-7

DNA: TGTGCCAGCAGCTTCACGTGGCTCGGGACACCGAACACCGGGGAGCTGTTTTTT
CDR3: CASSFTWLGTPNTGELFF
size: .
length: 18
D: .
V: TRBV7-9
J: TRBJ2-2

DNA: TGTGCCAGCAGTGAAGCGCTTCTCGGTGACTATGGCTACACCTTC
CDR3: CASSEALLGDYGYTF
size: .
length: 15
D: .
V: TRBV2
J: TRBJ1-2

DNA: TGTGCCAGCAGCCCAAGCGCGGGATTCTTCGATGAGCAGTTCTTC
CDR3: CASSPSAGFFDEQFF
size: .
length: 15
D: .
V: TRBV3-1/TRBV3-2
J: TRBJ2-1

DNA: TGTGCCAGCAGTCCCTCGCTCGGGGTGACTTTCTTT
CDR3: CASSPSLGVTFF
size: .
length: 12
D: .
V: TRBV6-6
J: TRBJ1-1

DNA: TGCGCCAGCAGCTTTCCGGCATCGAGGGGGAATACGCAGTATTTT
CDR3: CASSFPASRGNTQYF
size: .
length: 15
D: .
V: TRBV5-1
J: TRBJ2-3

DNA: TGCGCCAGCACCCGGGACAGGGAAACTGGGGCCAACGTCCTGACTTTC
CDR3: CASTRDRETGANVLTF
size: .
length: 16
D: TRBD1
V: TRBV23-1
J: TRBJ2-6

DNA: TGCGCCAGCAGCCAAGAAGAACTAGCGGGAGAGCAGTTCTTC
CDR3: CASSQEELAGEQFF
size: .
length: 14
D: TRBD2
V: TRBV4-3
J: TRBJ2-1

DNA: TGTGCCAGCAGCTTGGTGCTTACAGGGGGCGTTGAAGCTTTCTTT
CDR3: CASSLVLTGGVEAFF
size: .
length: 15
D: TRBD1
V: TRBV5-4
J: TRBJ1-1